This paragraph reports one T cell receptor beta chain. TCRdb's table, derived via immunoSEQ multiplex PCR, lists solely in-frame clones and lacks some. The sample includes approximately 360,000 clones, around 87% of them seen just once. The data derive from a study of blood T cell repertoires in COVID-19. V lost 4 bases and J 4 bases, leaving 11 bases between the germline ends. The germline V gene encodes CDR1 SGHRS and CDR2 YFSETQ. The CDR3 contains 14 residues. The source material was PBMCs or T cells enriched from blood (not recorded which). This receptor was taken from a man aged 40-49 years in a cohort exposed to, infected with or recovered from COVID-19 (not recorded which). The J gene is TRBJ2-2, the V gene TRBV5-1; TRBD2 is a possible D gene (5 bases). The CDR3 bases are TGCGCCAGCAGCCCCGGACTGCCCACCGGGGAGCTGTTTTTT. Amino acids: CASSPGLPTGELFF.